The clone carrying this TCR beta chain was seen at least ten times. Its antigen is not known. The sample is drawn from a study of T cells after yellow fever vaccination. Study summary: Fractions of low cell number were prepared using SMART-Seq v4 Ultra Low Input. General study findings and limits: CD4 and CD8 compartments shared a small share of clonotypes. Clones from primary vaccination mostly reappeared after the booster (about 97% CD4, approximately 86% CD8).

The CDR3 has 11 residues. Trimming took off 8 bases at V and 3 bases at J, with 7 bases between the two ends. Template switching with 5'RACE generated the TCR cDNA and added a universal primer site and UMIs. One entry per CDR3 protein, called by TCRdb with MiXCR from the 5' RACE reads. This table has some 300,000 distinct CDR3 sequences, about 10% appearing once. Sample: CD4+ T cells sorted from PBMCs, taken 45 days after the yellow fever booster vaccination. This rearrangement joins TRBV12-3 or TRBV12-4 to TRBJ2-5; the D is unclear. This clonotype originated in a young man who received the YFV17D yellow fever vaccine. CDR3: CASAEKETQYF. CDR3 DNA sequence: TGTGCCAGCGCAGAAAAAGAGACCCAGTACTTC.